Listed below are T cell receptor beta chains from one sample, sequenced in a study of shared clonotypes between healthy human individuals. TCRdb keeps only in-frame clones here, not all; method: immunoSEQ multiplex PCR. This sample has over a million clones, with about 76% found just once. The sequencing input was memory CD4+ T cells sorted from blood. These receptors came from a man aged 18 to 30 in good health. The CDR3 runs from the conserved cysteine through the conserved F or W. Each record gives: D gene, V gene, clone size, J gene, CDR3 protein, CDR3 DNA. The D gene is left open where the match is weak. Some rows mark clone size as missing; the rest say once, few, many or name a class of expanded clone.

d_call: -; v_call: TRBV5-1; clone_size: -; j_call: TRBJ2-7; cdr3_aa: CASSTDRPSYEQYF; cdr3_nt: TGCGCCAGCAGCACTGACAGGCCCAGTTACGAGCAGTACTTC
d_call: TRBD1; v_call: TRBV7-9; clone_size: -; j_call: TRBJ2-5; cdr3_aa: CASTRTGGAETQYF; cdr3_nt: TGTGCCAGCACCCGCACAGGGGGCGCAGAGACCCAGTACTTC
d_call: TRBD1; v_call: TRBV6-6; clone_size: -; j_call: TRBJ2-5; cdr3_aa: CASNFGQGSQETQYF; cdr3_nt: TGTGCCAGCAATTTCGGACAGGGGAGTCAGGAGACCCAGTACTTC
d_call: -; v_call: TRBV5-6; clone_size: -; j_call: TRBJ1-2; cdr3_aa: CASSLVDSDNYGYTF; cdr3_nt: TGTGCCAGCAGCTTGGTGGACTCAGACAACTATGGCTACACCTTC
d_call: -; v_call: TRBV28; clone_size: few; j_call: TRBJ1-5; cdr3_aa: CASSPPLSNQPQHF; cdr3_nt: TGTGCCAGCAGTCCGCCCCTTAGCAATCAGCCCCAGCATTTT
d_call: TRBD1; v_call: TRBV6-6; clone_size: -; j_call: TRBJ1-4; cdr3_aa: CASSDRGREKLFF; cdr3_nt: TGTGCCAGCAGTGACAGGGGGCGTGAAAAACTGTTTTTT
d_call: -; v_call: TRBV5-1; clone_size: -; j_call: TRBJ2-2; cdr3_aa: CASSLAGQVTGELFF; cdr3_nt: TGCGCCAGCAGCTTGGCCGGGCAAGTCACCGGGGAGCTGTTTTTT
d_call: -; v_call: TRBV6-1; clone_size: -; j_call: TRBJ1-3; cdr3_aa: CASSPGDGPGNTIYF; cdr3_nt: TGTGCCAGCAGTCCCGGGGACGGTCCTGGAAACACCATATATTTT
d_call: -; v_call: TRBV7-9; clone_size: once; j_call: TRBJ2-7; cdr3_aa: CASSLEVGREAEQYF; cdr3_nt: TGTGCCAGCAGCTTAGAGGTAGGCAGGGAAGCCGAGCAGTACTTC
d_call: -; v_call: TRBV4-1; clone_size: -; j_call: TRBJ2-1; cdr3_aa: CASSQAGHEQFF; cdr3_nt: TGCGCCAGCAGCCAAGCAGGTCACGAGCAGTTCTTC
d_call: -; v_call: TRBV23-1; clone_size: -; j_call: TRBJ2-7; cdr3_aa: CASSQLLRDASSYEQYF; cdr3_nt: TGCGCCAGCAGTCAACTCCTCCGGGACGCCAGCTCCTACGAGCAGTACTTC
d_call: -; v_call: TRBV2; clone_size: -; j_call: TRBJ2-7; cdr3_aa: CASSLDLAEQYF; cdr3_nt: TGTGCCAGCAGCCTCGATTTGGCCGAGCAGTACTTC
d_call: TRBD2; v_call: TRBV5-1; clone_size: few; j_call: TRBJ2-7; cdr3_aa: CASRVEAGGPTYEQYF; cdr3_nt: TGCGCCAGCAGGGTAGAAGCGGGAGGGCCCACCTACGAGCAGTACTTC
d_call: -; v_call: TRBV18; clone_size: -; j_call: TRBJ2-1; cdr3_aa: CASSSQAKEQFF; cdr3_nt: TGTGCCAGCTCCTCTCAAGCAAAAGAGCAGTTCTTC
d_call: -; v_call: TRBV29-1; clone_size: -; j_call: TRBJ2-7; cdr3_aa: CSVSSLRGNTYEQYF; cdr3_nt: TGCAGCGTCTCCTCCCTCCGGGGCAATACCTACGAGCAGTACTTC
d_call: -; v_call: TRBV5-1; clone_size: few; j_call: TRBJ1-4; cdr3_aa: CASSLAGEKLFF; cdr3_nt: TGCGCCAGCAGCTTGGCAGGTGAAAAACTGTTTTTT
d_call: TRBD2; v_call: TRBV11-2; clone_size: -; j_call: TRBJ2-3; cdr3_aa: CASSLGSGGRTDTQYF; cdr3_nt: TGTGCCAGCAGCTTAGGTAGCGGGGGACGCACAGATACGCAGTATTTT
d_call: -; v_call: TRBV5-1; clone_size: -; j_call: TRBJ2-2; cdr3_aa: CASSLASPRSTGELFF; cdr3_nt: TGCGCCAGCAGCTTGGCCTCACCCCGATCGACCGGGGAGCTGTTTTTT
d_call: -; v_call: TRBV6-5; clone_size: -; j_call: TRBJ2-1; cdr3_aa: CASKGVGESEQFF; cdr3_nt: TGTGCCAGCAAAGGGGTAGGGGAAAGTGAGCAGTTCTTC
d_call: -; v_call: TRBV4-1; clone_size: -; j_call: TRBJ2-1; cdr3_aa: CASSQDPRVKGFDEQFF; cdr3_nt: TGCGCCAGCAGCCAAGATCCCCGAGTGAAAGGATTCGATGAGCAGTTCTTC
d_call: TRBD1; v_call: TRBV6-5; clone_size: -; j_call: TRBJ2-3; cdr3_aa: CASYRGRGIADTQYF; cdr3_nt: TGTGCCAGCTACAGGGGCAGGGGGATCGCAGATACGCAGTATTTT
d_call: -; v_call: TRBV11-3; clone_size: -; j_call: TRBJ2-2; cdr3_aa: CASSLMGKDTGELFF; cdr3_nt: TGTGCCAGCAGCCTGATGGGCAAAGACACCGGGGAGCTGTTTTTT
d_call: TRBD2; v_call: TRBV5-8; clone_size: -; j_call: TRBJ2-3; cdr3_aa: CASSMGTSGGSTDTQYF; cdr3_nt: TGTGCCAGCAGCATGGGGACTAGCGGAGGGAGCACAGATACGCAGTATTTT
d_call: -; v_call: TRBV7-9; clone_size: -; j_call: TRBJ2-7; cdr3_aa: CASSRVDNEQYF; cdr3_nt: TGTGCCAGCAGCCGCGTCGACAACGAGCAGTACTTC
d_call: -; v_call: TRBV7-2; clone_size: -; j_call: TRBJ2-3; cdr3_aa: CASSLGGTPPDTQYF; cdr3_nt: TGTGCCAGCAGCTTAGGCGGGACCCCTCCAGATACGCAGTATTTT
d_call: -; v_call: TRBV11-2; clone_size: -; j_call: TRBJ1-6; cdr3_aa: CASSLGEVFRPSPLHF; cdr3_nt: TGTGCCAGCAGCTTAGGGGAGGTGTTTCGTCCTTCACCCCTCCACTTT
d_call: -; v_call: TRBV7-7; clone_size: -; j_call: TRBJ2-3; cdr3_aa: CASSPGRRITDTQYF; cdr3_nt: TGTGCTAGCAGCCCGGGACGGAGAATCACAGATACGCAGTATTTT